One TCR beta chain is described in this entry. This entry comes from a study of blood T cell repertoires in COVID-19. As for the study in general: The study drew acute and convalescent COVID-19 samples from the United States, Italy and Spain. T cells, B-cell-depleted T cells, or PBMCs provided the cDNA or gDNA that served as material.

Under the authors' procedure: Estimation of nucleated cell counts relied on the amplification of reference gene primers. Some clones are missing from TCRdb's copy, which holds only in-frame ones; the method was immunoSEQ multiplex PCR. That table is the source of V, J and clone size, and D and trimming were worked out from the DNA. Among about 180,000 clones, around 87% were seen once, and the ten largest hold 2.5%. Unmatched junction bases numbered 7, after V lost 3 bases and J lost 4 bases. The CDR3 runs to 16 residues. CDR1 SNHLY and CDR2 FYNNEI come from the germline V gene. The sample consisted of peripheral blood. The chain has TRBV2 and TRBJ1-2; 11 positions match TRBD1. This clonotype was sampled from a man aged 35-49 years with active or convalescent COVID-19. CDR3 residues: CASSDRGQGGSYGYTF. In DNA, the CDR3 is TGTGCCAGCAGTGATAGGGGACAGGGGGGATCCTATGGCTACACCTTC.